Below, 23 T cell receptor beta chains from the same sample are listed, as sequenced in a study of technical replicates of blood from a few donors. Repertoires were generated with immunoSEQ multiplex PCR, while TCRdb's copy carries only in-frame clones and drops some. The sample lists 75,000 to 100,000 clones; roughly 95% were seen once. Sequenced sample: T cells isolated from PBMCs. The receptors here all came from a human donor in good health.

The chain uses TRBV5-4 and TRBJ2-5; 7 bases are shared with TRBD2. This CDR3 spans 14 amino acids. Germline V CDR1 and CDR2: SGHNT, YYREEE (reference sequence). The J segment lost 2 bases and the V segment lost 1 base, leaving 2 bases of the junction unmatched. The CDR3 nucleotides read TGTGCCAGCAGCTTGACTAGCGATCAAGAGACCCAGTACTTC. It encodes CASSLTSDQETQYF.

The chain recombines TRBV6-1 with TRBJ2-5, with 12 nucleotides matching TRBD2. Trimming removed 1 base from V and 5 bases from J; junction bases left unmatched: 14. This CDR3 is built from 19 residues. Germline V CDR1 and CDR2: MNHNS, SASEGT. Written as DNA, the CDR3 is TGTGCCAGCAGTGAAGGACAGGGCCTAACTAGCGGGAGGTGGGAGACCCAGTACTTC. This encodes CASSEGQGLTSGRWETQYF.

The J gene is TRBJ2-2, the V gene TRBV6-6; D might be TRBD1 (6 bases). With 11 bases removed from V and 7 bases from J, the gap between germline ends came to 14 bases. Germline V gene sequence: CDR1 MNHNY, CDR2 SVGAGI (reference sequence). This CDR3 has 12 residues. This chain's CDR3 is CASPQGNGELFF. The CDR3, as DNA: TGTGCCTCACCTCAGGGGAACGGGGAGCTGTTTTTT.

J is TRBJ2-2 and V is TRBV14, with unresolved D. V was cut by 5 bases and J by 0 bases, with 22 bases left in between. In germline, CDR1 is SGHDN, CDR2 FVKESK. This CDR3 has 19 residues. CDR3 sequence reads: CASSLLDGPAGTNTGELFF. The CDR3 nucleotides are TGTGCCAGCAGCTTACTCGATGGGCCAGCCGGAACGAACACCGGGGAGCTGTTTTTT.

The chain combines TRBV29-1 with TRBJ2-3; D is uncertain. Trimming removed 0 bases from V and 2 bases from J, with 9 bases in between. The length of the CDR3 is 14 residues. Germline V gene lookup returns CDR1 SQVTM and CDR2 ANQGSEA. Written as DNA, the CDR3 is TGCAGCGTTGAAGATATGACTCACACAGATACGCAGTATTTT. Amino acid sequence: CSVEDMTHTDTQYF.

This sequence joins TRBV29-1 and TRBJ2-1; the match to TRBD2 covers 8 bases. The CDR3 consists of 16 residues. Germline V lookup: CDR1 SQVTM, CDR2 ANQGSEA. With V trimmed by 0 bases and J by 7 bases, 11 bases remained unmatched. In DNA, the CDR3 is TGCAGCGTTGAAGATCTGGGACTAGTTGGATTGAATGAGCAGTTCTTC. This codes for CSVEDLGLVGLNEQFF.

This chain links TRBV5-1 with TRBJ1-4, with D maybe TRBD1 (5 bases). Germline CDR1 is SGHRS and CDR2 is YFSETQ. The CDR3 length is 15 residues. The ends were cut back, 0 bases at V and 7 bases at J, with 13 bases in the middle. The CDR3: CASSLVSQGGEKLFF. In nucleotides, the CDR3 is TGCGCCAGCAGCTTGGTGAGCCAGGGAGGTGAAAAACTGTTTTTT.

The chain joins TRBV25-1 to TRBJ2-2; no definite D call. With 8 bases removed from V and 9 bases from J, the gap between germline ends came to 16 bases. Germline V lookup: CDR1 MGHDK, CDR2 SYGVNS. The CDR3 is 13 amino acids. The CDR3 DNA follows: TGTGCCAGCGGTCCCAGCGAGACCAGGGAGCTGTTTTTT. This codes for CASGPSETRELFF.

This chain joins TRBV6-4 and TRBJ2-3, with D perhaps TRBD1 (5 bases). Germline CDR1 MRHNA, CDR2 SNTAGT. Trimming pared 6 bases from V and 7 bases from J, leaving 5 bases between. This CDR3 is 10 amino acids long. CDR3 amino acids: CASRGHTQYF. The CDR3 nucleotides are TGTGCCAGCAGGGGGCATACGCAGTATTTT.

This chain connects TRBV28 to TRBJ2-7, with D perhaps matching TRBD2 (5 bases). Germline CDR1 MDHEN, CDR2 SYDVKM. CDR3 length: 14 residues. Trimming stripped 5 bases from V and 5 bases from J, with 16 bases between. CDR3 loop: CASSPSPGINEQYF. DNA for the CDR3: TGTGCCAGCAGTCCCTCCCCCGGGATCAACGAGCAGTACTTC.

Here the CDR3 reads CASSLAGDNLPQHF. The DNA of the CDR3 is TGCGCCAGCAGCTTAGCAGGGGACAATTTGCCCCAGCATTTT. The rearrangement links TRBV5-1 to TRBJ1-5, with a possible D match to TRBD1 (6 bases). The CDR3 length is 14 residues. Trimming stripped 2 bases from V and 9 bases from J, with 15 bases between. CDR1 SGHRS and CDR2 YFSETQ come from the germline V gene.

The chain carries TRBV19 and TRBJ2-7, with 12 bases that match TRBD2. Germline-derived CDR1 and CDR2 are LNHDA and SQIVND (reference sequence). The V gene end was trimmed by 3 bases and the J gene end by 2 bases; junction bases not matched to a gene: 11. The CDR3 length is 18 residues. The CDR3 nucleotides are TGTGCCAGTAGTATTAGGATACTAGCGGGAGGACCAACCTACGAGCAGTACTTC. Translated: CASSIRILAGGPTYEQYF. Filled out from reference TRBV19 and TRBJ2-7, the complete variable domain reads DGGITQSPKYLFRKEGQNVTLSCEQNLNHDAMYWYRQDPGQGLRLIYYSQIVNDFQKGDIAEGYSVSREKKESFPLTVTSAQKNPTAFYLCASSIRILAGGPTYEQYFGPGTRLTVT.

The chain recombines TRBV9 with TRBJ2-3, with D unclear. The CDR3 length is 15 residues. The germline gives CDR1 SGDLS, CDR2 YYNGEE. With 2 bases removed from V and 2 bases from J, the gap between germline ends came to 12 bases. The CDR3 loop reads CASSVHQYFTDTQYF. CDR3 nucleotides: TGTGCCAGCAGCGTCCACCAATACTTCACAGATACGCAGTATTTT.

This rearrangement joins TRBV29-1 to TRBJ2-7; 8 bases line up with TRBD2. V shed 4 bases, J shed 5 bases, and the junction held 4 bases outside the gene matches. The CDR3 is 12 residues long. Germline values: CDR1 SQVTM, CDR2 ANQGSEA. The DNA for the CDR3 is TGCAGCGTTGCCCCGACTAGCGACGAGCAGTACTTC. It yields the protein CSVAPTSDEQYF.

A note on this clone: Other DNA sequences within the sample encode an identical CDR3. The rearrangement joins TRBV5-6 to TRBJ2-7; D gene uncertain. The CDR3 covers 13 residues. The V end lost 4 bases, the J end lost 1 base, and 9 bases lay between the germline ends. Germline V gene sequence: CDR1 SGHDT, CDR2 YYEEEE. The chain's CDR3 is CASSPGVSYEQYF. The CDR3, as DNA: TGTGCCAGCAGCCCAGGTGTGTCCTACGAGCAGTACTTC.

V usage is TRBV7-8 and J usage is TRBJ2-7; 9 bases align to TRBD2. The CDR3 covers 14 residues. With V trimmed by 1 base and J by 6 bases, 4 bases remained unmatched. Germline V gene sequence: CDR1 SGHVS, CDR2 FQNEAQ. CDR3 residues: CASSLEGTSFEQYF. For the CDR3, the DNA is TGTGCCAGCAGCTTAGAGGGGACTAGCTTCGAGCAGTACTTC. The variable domain in full, with the rest retrieved from reference TRBV7-8 and TRBJ2-7, is GAGVSQSPRYKVAKRGQDVALRCDPISGHVSLFWYQQALGQGPEFLTYFQNEAQLDKSGLPSDRFFAERPEGSVSTLKIQRTQQEDSAVYLCASSLEGTSFEQYFGPGTRLTVT.

The chain couples TRBV12-2 to TRBJ2-1; the table calls TRBD2, which could not be checked here. TRBV12-2 is a pseudogene locus. CDR3 length: 18 residues. CDR3 loop: CASRCGLAGGPSYNEQFF. The DNA of the CDR3 is TGTGCAAGTCGCTGTGGACTAGCGGGAGGGCCGTCCTACAATGAGCAGTTCTTC.

The V gene is TRBV10-3, the J gene TRBJ1-3, with D possibly being TRBD1 (5 bases). V lost 3 bases to trimming and J lost 0 bases, with 18 bases between them. The CDR3 length is 18 residues. In germline, CDR1 is ENHRY, CDR2 SYGVKD. The CDR3 protein is CAISDPKAGVGSGNTIYF. The CDR3 nucleotides read TGTGCCATCAGTGACCCCAAAGCGGGGGTTGGCTCTGGAAACACCATATATTTT.

This clone has just one count. The chain is built from TRBV21-1 and TRBJ2-7; the tabulated D call, TRBD2, remains unverified against the DNA. TRBV21-1 is given as a pseudogene. CDR3 size: 14 residues. CDR3 DNA: TGTGCCAGCAGCAATTTTCTTAGCTCCTACGAGCAGTACTTC. Translated: CASSNFLSSYEQYF.

This chain uses TRBV7-9 with TRBJ2-7, with no clear D. The CDR3 length is 16 residues. V gave up 1 base and J gave up 0 bases, with 13 bases separating them. From germline, CDR1 is SEHNR and CDR2 FQNEAQ (reference sequence). CDR3 DNA sequence: TGTGCCAGCAGCTTAGTTGGCCAGTACAGCTCCTACGAGCAGTACTTC. This codes for CASSLVGQYSSYEQYF.

The rearrangement links TRBV28 to TRBJ2-7; TRBD1 agrees at 11 bases. J gave up 0 bases and V 4 bases, and 5 bases lay outside the gene matches. Germline values: CDR1 MDHEN, CDR2 SYDVKM. This CDR3 region has 16 residues. CDR3 amino acids: CASSSVGTGGSYEQYF. For the CDR3, the DNA is TGTGCCAGCAGTTCCGTGGGGACAGGGGGCTCCTACGAGCAGTACTTC.

The V and J genes are TRBV30 and TRBJ1-2, with 7 bases fitting TRBD1. The CDR3 runs to 13 residues. Germline V gives CDR1 GTSNPN, CDR2 SVGIG (reference sequence). The junction had 13 bases not matched to a gene; V was cut back by 8 bases and J by 7 bases. The CDR3 DNA follows: TGTGCCGGAGACGTGACAGGGTTCGGTGGCTACACCTTC. Translated, it gives CAGDVTGFGGYTF.

This CDR3 reads CASSFGGEYEQFF. CDR3 sequence (DNA): TGTGCCAGCAGCTTTGGGGGGGAATATGAGCAGTTCTTC. The rearrangement joins TRBV7-3 to TRBJ2-1, with 7 nucleotides matching TRBD2. With 3 bases clipped from V and 8 bases from J, the junction kept 4 bases outside the gene matches. Germline assignment: CDR1 SGHTA and CDR2 FQGTGA. The CDR3 is 13 residues long.